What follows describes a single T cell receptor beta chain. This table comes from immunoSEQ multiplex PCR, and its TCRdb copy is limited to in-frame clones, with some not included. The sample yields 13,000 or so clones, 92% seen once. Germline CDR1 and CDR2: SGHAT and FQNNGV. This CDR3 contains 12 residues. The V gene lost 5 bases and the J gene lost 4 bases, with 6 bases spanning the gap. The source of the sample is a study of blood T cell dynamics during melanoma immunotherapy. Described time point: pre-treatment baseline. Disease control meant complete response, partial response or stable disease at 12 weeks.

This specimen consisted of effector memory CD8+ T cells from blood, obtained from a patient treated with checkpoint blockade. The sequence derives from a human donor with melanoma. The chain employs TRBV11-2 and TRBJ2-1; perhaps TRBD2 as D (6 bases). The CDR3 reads CASSGGYNEQFF. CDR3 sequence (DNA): TGTGCCAGCAGCGGGGGGTACAATGAGCAGTTCTTC.